Given below is one T cell receptor beta chain in context. The record originates from a study of PD-L1 blockade in urothelial cancer. Study information: Across blood samples, T cells had a median count of roughly 140,000.

Repertoires were generated with immunoSEQ multiplex PCR, while TCRdb's copy carries only in-frame clones and drops some. The data contain around 80,000 clones, under 95% of them singletons. Time point here: peripheral blood 6 weeks after treatment start. This CDR3 is 15 amino acids long. The germline V gene encodes CDR1 SGHRS and CDR2 YFSETQ. Trimming removed 5 bases from V and 4 bases from J; junction bases left unmatched: 7. The receptor comes from a woman of 80 years or more with urothelial cancer. This specimen was PBMCs, taken around atezolizumab (anti-PD-L1) treatment. The chain carries TRBV5-1 and TRBJ2-2; the match to TRBD2 covers 8 bases. This CDR3 reads CASSLIAGPTGELFF. For the CDR3, the DNA is TGCGCCAGCAGTCTCATAGCGGGACCCACCGGGGAGCTGTTTTTT.